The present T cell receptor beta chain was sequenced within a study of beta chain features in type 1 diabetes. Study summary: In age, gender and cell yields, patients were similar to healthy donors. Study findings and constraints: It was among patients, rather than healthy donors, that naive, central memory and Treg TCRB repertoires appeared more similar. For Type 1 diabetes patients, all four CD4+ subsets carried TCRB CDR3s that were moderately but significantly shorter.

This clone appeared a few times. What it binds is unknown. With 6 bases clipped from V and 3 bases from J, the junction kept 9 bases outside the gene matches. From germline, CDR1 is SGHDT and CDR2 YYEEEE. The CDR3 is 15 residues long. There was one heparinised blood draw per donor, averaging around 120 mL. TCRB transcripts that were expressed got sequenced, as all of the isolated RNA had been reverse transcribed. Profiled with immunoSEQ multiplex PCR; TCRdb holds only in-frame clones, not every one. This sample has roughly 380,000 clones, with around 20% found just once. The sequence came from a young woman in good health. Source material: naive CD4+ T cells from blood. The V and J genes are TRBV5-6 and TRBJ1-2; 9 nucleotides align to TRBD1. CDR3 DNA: TGTGCCAGCAAGACCGGGACAGGGTGGTACTATGGCTACACCTTC. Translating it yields CASKTGTGWYYGYTF.